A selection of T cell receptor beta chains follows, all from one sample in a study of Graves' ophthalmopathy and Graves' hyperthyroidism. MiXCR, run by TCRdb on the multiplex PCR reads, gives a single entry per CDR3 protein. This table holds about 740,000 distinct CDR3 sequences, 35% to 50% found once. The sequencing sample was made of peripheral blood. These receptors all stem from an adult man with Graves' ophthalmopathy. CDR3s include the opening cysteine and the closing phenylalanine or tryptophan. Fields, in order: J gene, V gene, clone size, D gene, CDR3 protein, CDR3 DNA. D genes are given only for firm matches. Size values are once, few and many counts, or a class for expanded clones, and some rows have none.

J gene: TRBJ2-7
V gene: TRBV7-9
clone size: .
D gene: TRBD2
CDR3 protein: CASSSVAGGAYEQYF
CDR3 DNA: TGTGCCAGCAGCTCCGTAGCGGGAGGGGCCTACGAGCAGTACTTC

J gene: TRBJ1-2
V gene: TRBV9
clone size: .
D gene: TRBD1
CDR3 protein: CASSVGTGGSGYTF
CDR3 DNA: TGTGCCAGCAGCGTAGGGACAGGGGGCAGTGGCTACACCTTC

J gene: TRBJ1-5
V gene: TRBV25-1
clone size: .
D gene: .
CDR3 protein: CASSQVSGNQPQHF
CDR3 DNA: TGTGCCAGCAGCCAAGTGTCGGGGAATCAGCCCCAGCATTTT

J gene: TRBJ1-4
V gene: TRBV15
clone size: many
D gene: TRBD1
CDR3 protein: CATSPRDRVGEKLFF
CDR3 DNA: TGTGCCACCAGCCCCCGGGACAGGGTTGGCGAAAAACTGTTTTTT

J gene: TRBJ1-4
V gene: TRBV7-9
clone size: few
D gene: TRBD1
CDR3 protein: CASSLGRQGSNEKLFF
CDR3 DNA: TGTGCCAGCAGCTTGGGAAGACAGGGGAGTAATGAAAAACTGTTTTTT

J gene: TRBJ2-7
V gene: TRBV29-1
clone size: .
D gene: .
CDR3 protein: CSVESGTDEQYF
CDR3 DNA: TGCAGCGTTGAGAGTGGGACGGACGAGCAGTACTTC

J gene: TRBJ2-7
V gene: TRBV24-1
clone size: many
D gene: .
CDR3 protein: CATSDSGDISYEQYF
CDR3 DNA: TGTGCCACCAGTGATTCAGGGGACATCTCCTACGAGCAGTACTTC

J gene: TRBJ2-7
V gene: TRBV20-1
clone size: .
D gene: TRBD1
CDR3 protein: CSAGRRDSTYEQYF
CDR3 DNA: TGCAGTGCTGGGCGACGGGACAGTACCTACGAGCAGTACTTC

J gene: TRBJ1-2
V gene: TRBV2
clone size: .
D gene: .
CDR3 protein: CASRDPTGGDGYTF
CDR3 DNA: TGTGCCAGCAGAGACCCGACGGGGGGCGACGGCTACACCTTC

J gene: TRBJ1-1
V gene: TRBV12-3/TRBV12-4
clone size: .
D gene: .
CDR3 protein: CASSFLVTEAFF
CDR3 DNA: TGTGCCAGCAGTTTTTTGGTTACTGAAGCTTTCTTT

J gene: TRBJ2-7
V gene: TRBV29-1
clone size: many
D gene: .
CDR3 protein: CSVRDGSSYEQYF
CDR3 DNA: TGCAGCGTTCGGGACGGTAGTTCCTACGAGCAGTACTTC

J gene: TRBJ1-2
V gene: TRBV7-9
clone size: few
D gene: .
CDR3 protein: CASSLAGVSNYGYTF
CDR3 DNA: TGTGCCAGCAGCTTAGCAGGGGTCTCTAACTATGGCTACACCTTC

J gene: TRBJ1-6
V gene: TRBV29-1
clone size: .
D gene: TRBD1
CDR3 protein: CTGSRGFSPLHF
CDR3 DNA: TGCACAGGGAGCAGGGGGTTTTCACCCCTCCACTTT

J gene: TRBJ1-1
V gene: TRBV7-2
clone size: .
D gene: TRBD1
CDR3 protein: CASSYPPGGMNTEAFF
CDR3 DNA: TGTGCCAGCAGTTACCCGCCAGGGGGCATGAACACTGAAGCTTTCTTT

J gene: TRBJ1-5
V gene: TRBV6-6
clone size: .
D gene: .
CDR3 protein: CASSYSSWERSNQPQHF
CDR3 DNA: TGTGCCAGCAGTTACTCGAGCTGGGAGAGAAGCAATCAGCCCCAGCATTTT

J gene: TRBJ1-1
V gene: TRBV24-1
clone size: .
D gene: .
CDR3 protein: CATSQGTVNEAFF
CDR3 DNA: TGTGCCACCAGTCAGGGGACGGTGAACGAAGCTTTCTTT

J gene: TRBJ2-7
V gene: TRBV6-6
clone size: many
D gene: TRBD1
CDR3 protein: CASSRQGDEQYF
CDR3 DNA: TGTGCCAGCAGTCGACAGGGAGACGAGCAGTACTTC

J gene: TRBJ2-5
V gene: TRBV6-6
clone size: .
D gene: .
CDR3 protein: CASSYFRAPETQYF
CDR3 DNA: TGTGCCAGCAGTTACTTCCGGGCCCCCGAGACCCAGTACTTC

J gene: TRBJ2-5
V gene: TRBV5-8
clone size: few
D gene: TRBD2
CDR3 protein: CASSLISGGDQETQYF
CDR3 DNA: TGTGCCAGCAGCTTGATCAGCGGGGGGGACCAAGAGACCCAGTACTTC

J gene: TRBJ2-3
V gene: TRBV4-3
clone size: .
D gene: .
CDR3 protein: CASSQDKLRSSTDTQYF
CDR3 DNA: TGCGCCAGCAGCCAAGACAAGCTTCGGTCTAGCACAGATACGCAGTATTTT

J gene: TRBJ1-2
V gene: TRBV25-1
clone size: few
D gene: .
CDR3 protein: CASSLSVYGYTF
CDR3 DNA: TGTGCCAGCAGTTTATCGGTATATGGCTACACCTTC

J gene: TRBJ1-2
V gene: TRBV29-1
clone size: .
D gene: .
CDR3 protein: CSVQQGRGYTF
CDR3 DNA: TGCAGCGTCCAACAGGGACGAGGCTACACCTTC

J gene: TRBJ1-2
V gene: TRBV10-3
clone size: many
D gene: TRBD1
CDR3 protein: CAISESETGGLFYGYTF
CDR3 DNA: TGTGCCATCAGTGAGTCGGAGACAGGGGGCCTCTTCTATGGCTACACCTTC

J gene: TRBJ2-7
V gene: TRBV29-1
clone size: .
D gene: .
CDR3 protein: CSVSHPTVAYEQYF
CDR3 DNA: TGCAGCGTTTCCCACCCGACGGTCGCCTACGAGCAGTACTTC

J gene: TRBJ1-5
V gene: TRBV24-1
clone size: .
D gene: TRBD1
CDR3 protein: CATSDPGTGGNQPQQF
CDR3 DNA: TGCGCCACCAGTGACCCGGGGACAGGGGGCAATCAGCCCCAGCAGTTT

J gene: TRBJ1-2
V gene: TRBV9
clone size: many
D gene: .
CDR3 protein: CASSVNGQPYYGYTF
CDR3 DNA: TGTGCCAGCAGCGTAAACGGACAGCCATACTATGGCTACACCTTC

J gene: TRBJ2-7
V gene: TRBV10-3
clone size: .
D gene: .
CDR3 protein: CASRSGFPPYEQYF
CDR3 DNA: TGTGCCAGCAGATCGGGTTTTCCACCTTACGAGCAGTACTTC

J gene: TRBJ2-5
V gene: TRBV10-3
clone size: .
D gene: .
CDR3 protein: CAISEPGRRDTYQETQYF
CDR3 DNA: TGTGCCATCAGTGAACCCGGAAGGCGGGATACTTACCAAGAGACCCAGTACTTC

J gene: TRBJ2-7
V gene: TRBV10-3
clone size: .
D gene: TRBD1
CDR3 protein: CAISESIGTGVYEQYF
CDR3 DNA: TGTGCCATCAGTGAGTCAATCGGGACAGGGGTGTACGAGCAGTACTTC

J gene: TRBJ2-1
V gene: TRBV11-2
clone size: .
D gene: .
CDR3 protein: CAISGSTGEQFF
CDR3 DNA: TGTGCCATCAGTGGGTCGACGGGTGAGCAGTTCTTC

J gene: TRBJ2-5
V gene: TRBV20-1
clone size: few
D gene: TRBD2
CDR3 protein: CSARVGTSGDETQYF
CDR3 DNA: TGCAGTGCTAGGGTCGGGACTAGCGGGGACGAGACCCAGTACTTC

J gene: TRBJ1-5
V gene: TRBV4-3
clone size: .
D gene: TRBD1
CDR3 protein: CASSQRQGGGQPQHF
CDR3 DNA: TGCGCCAGCAGCCAGAGGCAGGGGGGCGGGCAGCCCCAGCATTTT

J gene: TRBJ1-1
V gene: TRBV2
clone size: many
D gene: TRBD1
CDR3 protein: CASSKGQGAGGTEAFF
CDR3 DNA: TGTGCCAGCAGTAAGGGACAGGGGGCAGGGGGGACTGAAGCTTTCTTT

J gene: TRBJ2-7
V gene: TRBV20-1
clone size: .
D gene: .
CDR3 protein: CSVSGRRLGEQYF
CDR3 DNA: TGCAGTGTTTCGGGACGAAGGTTGGGCGAGCAGTACTTC

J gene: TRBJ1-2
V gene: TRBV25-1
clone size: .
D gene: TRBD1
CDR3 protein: CASSPSGTGVYGYTF
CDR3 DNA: TGTGCCAGCAGCCCCTCCGGGACAGGGGTCTATGGCTACACCTTC

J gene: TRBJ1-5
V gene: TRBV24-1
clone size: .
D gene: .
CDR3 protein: CASLTPGGNQPQHF
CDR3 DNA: TGTGCCAGCCTCACTCCAGGTGGCAATCAGCCCCAGCATTTT

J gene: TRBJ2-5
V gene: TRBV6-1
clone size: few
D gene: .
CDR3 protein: CASSGGFLQETQYF
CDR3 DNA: TGTGCCAGCAGTGGTGGATTTCTCCAAGAGACCCAGTACTTC

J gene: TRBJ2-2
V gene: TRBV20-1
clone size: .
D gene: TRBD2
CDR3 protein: CSAREGTSGGRDGELFF
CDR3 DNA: TGCAGTGCTAGAGAGGGGACTAGCGGGGGGCGGGACGGGGAGCTGTTTTTT

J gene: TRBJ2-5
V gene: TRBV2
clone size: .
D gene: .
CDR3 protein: CASSSSGAEETQYF
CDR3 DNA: TGTGCCAGCAGTTCGTCAGGGGCGGAGGAGACCCAGTACTTC

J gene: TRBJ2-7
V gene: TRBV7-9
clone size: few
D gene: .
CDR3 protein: CASSLEGQHYEQYF
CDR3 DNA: TGTGCCAGCAGCTTGGAGGGACAGCACTACGAGCAGTACTTC

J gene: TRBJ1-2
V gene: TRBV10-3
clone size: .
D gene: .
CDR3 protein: CAISDVIKNTEANYGYTF
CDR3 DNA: TGTGCCATCAGTGATGTCATCAAGAACACTGAAGCTAACTATGGCTACACCTTC

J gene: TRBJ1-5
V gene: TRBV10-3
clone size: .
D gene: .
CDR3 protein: CASTSTRSNQPQHF
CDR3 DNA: TGTGCCAGCACCTCCACACGTAGCAATCAGCCCCAGCATTTT